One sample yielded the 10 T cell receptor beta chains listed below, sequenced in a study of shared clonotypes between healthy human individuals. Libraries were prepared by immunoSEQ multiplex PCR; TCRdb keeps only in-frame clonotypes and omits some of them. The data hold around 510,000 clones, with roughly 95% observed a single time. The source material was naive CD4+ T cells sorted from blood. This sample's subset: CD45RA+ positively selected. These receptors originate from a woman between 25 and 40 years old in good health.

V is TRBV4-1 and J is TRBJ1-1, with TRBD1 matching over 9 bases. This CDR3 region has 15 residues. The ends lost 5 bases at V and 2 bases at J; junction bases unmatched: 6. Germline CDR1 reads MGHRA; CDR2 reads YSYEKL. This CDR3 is CASSLQGAGNTEAFF. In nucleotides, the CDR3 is TGCGCCAGCAGCTTACAGGGGGCGGGAAACACTGAAGCTTTCTTT.

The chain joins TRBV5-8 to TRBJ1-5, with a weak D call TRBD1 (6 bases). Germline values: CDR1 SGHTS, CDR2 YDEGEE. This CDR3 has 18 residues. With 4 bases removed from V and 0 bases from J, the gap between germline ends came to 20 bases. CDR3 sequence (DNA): TGTGCCAGCAGCCCCACCGGAGGACAGTACTATAGCAATCAGCCCCAGCATTTT. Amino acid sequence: CASSPTGGQYYSNQPQHF.

This CDR3 is CSVSGRALEQFF. The CDR3 coding sequence is TGCAGCGTCAGCGGGAGGGCCCTTGAGCAGTTCTTC. This chain links TRBV29-1 with TRBJ2-1; 10 bases match TRBD2. The CDR3 sequence is 12 residues long. J was trimmed by 9 bases and V by 6 bases; bases with no gene match: 5. Germline V gives CDR1 SQVTM, CDR2 ANQGSEA.

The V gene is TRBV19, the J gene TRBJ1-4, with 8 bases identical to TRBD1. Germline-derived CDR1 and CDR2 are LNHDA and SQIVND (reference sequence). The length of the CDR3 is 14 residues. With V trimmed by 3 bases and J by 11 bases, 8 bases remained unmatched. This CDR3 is CASSINGQGEKLFF. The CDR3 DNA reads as TGTGCCAGTAGTATTAACGGACAGGGTGAGAAACTGTTTTTT.

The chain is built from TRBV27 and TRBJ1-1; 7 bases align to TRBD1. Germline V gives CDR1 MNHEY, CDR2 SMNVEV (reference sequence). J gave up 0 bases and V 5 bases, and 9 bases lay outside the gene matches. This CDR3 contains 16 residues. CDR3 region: CASSTGTARMNTEAFF. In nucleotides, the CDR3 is TGTGCCAGCAGTACTGGGACAGCCCGCATGAACACTGAAGCTTTCTTT.

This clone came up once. The CDR3 DNA reads TGTGCCAGTAGTATAGATCGGGCTAGCTACGAGCAGTACTTC. Amino acids: CASSIDRASYEQYF. The chain combines TRBV19 with TRBJ2-7; D is unresolved. The CDR3 contains 14 residues. Germline CDR1 and CDR2: LNHDA and SQIVND (reference sequence). The germline V and J ends were trimmed by 0 bases and 3 bases, with 9 bases remaining between them.

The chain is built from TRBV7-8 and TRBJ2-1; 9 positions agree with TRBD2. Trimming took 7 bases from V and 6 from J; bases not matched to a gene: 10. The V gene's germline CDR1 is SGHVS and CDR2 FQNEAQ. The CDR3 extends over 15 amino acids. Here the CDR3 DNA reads TGTGCCAGCATCCCCCGCGGGAGGGCCGGCAATGAGCAGTTCTTC. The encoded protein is CASIPRGRAGNEQFF.

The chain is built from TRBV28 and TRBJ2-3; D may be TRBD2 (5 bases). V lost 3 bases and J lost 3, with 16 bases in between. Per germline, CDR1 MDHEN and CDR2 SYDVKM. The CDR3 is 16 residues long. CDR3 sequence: CASSLGTGYGTDTQYF. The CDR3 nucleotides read TGTGCCAGCAGTTTGGGTACGGGATATGGTACAGATACGCAGTATTTT.

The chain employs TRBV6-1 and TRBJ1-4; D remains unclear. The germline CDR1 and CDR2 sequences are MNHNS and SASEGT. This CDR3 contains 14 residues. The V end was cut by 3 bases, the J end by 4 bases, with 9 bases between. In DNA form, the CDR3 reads TGTGCCAGCAGTGAGAAGCTGAATAATGAAAAACTGTTTTTT. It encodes CASSEKLNNEKLFF.

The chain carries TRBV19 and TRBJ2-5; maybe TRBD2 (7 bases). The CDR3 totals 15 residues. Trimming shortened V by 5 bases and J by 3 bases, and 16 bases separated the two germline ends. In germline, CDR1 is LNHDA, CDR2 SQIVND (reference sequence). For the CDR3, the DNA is TGTGCCAGTAGTTGGGGGGGCAAAGGAGAAGAGACCCAGTACTTC. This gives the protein CASSWGGKGEETQYF.